These T cell receptor beta chains were read from a single sample in a study of blood T cell repertoires in COVID-19. Assay: immunoSEQ multiplex PCR; the TCRdb copy retains only in-frame clones and omits some. There are approximately 150,000 clones in the sample; roughly four fifths occur only once, and 9.5% to 13% lies in the top ten. Sequencing was performed on peripheral blood. The receptors derive from a human donor in a cohort sampled during active COVID-19. CDR3s include the opening cysteine and the closing phenylalanine or tryptophan. D genes are given only for firm matches. Only part of the rows carry a size: once, few, many, or a class if the clone is expanded.

J: TRBJ1-4
V: TRBV9
D: NA
size: NA
CDR3: CASSPREGGSTNEKLFF
DNA: TGTGCCAGCAGCCCACGGGAGGGGGGCTCAACTAATGAAAAACTGTTTTTT

J: TRBJ2-7
V: TRBV27
D: NA
size: NA
CDR3: CASSLYYSTYEQYF
DNA: TGTGCCAGCAGTTTATACTACTCCACCTACGAGCAGTACTTC

J: TRBJ1-1
V: TRBV7-9
D: NA
size: NA
CDR3: CASSRERGWNTEAFF
DNA: TGTGCCAGCAGCCGCGAGCGGGGGTGGAACACTGAAGCTTTCTTT

J: TRBJ2-3
V: TRBV6-2/TRBV6-3
D: NA
size: once
CDR3: CASSYQARSESAQYF
DNA: TGTGCCAGCAGTTACCAGGCTCGGTCTGAATCGGCGCAGTATTTT

J: TRBJ2-5
V: TRBV3-1/TRBV3-2
D: TRBD2
size: NA
CDR3: CASSQETSGGQSQETQYF
DNA: TGTGCCAGCAGCCAAGAAACTAGCGGGGGGCAAAGCCAAGAGACCCAGTACTTC

J: TRBJ1-1
V: TRBV2
D: NA
size: few
CDR3: CASSEKTARNTEAFF
DNA: TGTGCCAGCAGTGAAAAAACAGCCCGGAACACTGAAGCTTTCTTT

J: TRBJ2-1
V: TRBV5-5
D: TRBD2
size: few
CDR3: CASSPREGAGVPNEQFF
DNA: TGTGCCAGCAGCCCCCGGGAGGGAGCGGGGGTCCCCAATGAGCAGTTCTTC

J: TRBJ2-1
V: TRBV28
D: NA
size: NA
CDR3: CASSPQVGAGSYNEQFF
DNA: TGTGCCAGCAGTCCCCAGGTAGGGGCGGGGTCTTACAATGAGCAGTTCTTC

J: TRBJ2-7
V: TRBV3-1/TRBV3-2
D: TRBD1
size: many
CDR3: CASSPEGQGRYGEQYF
DNA: TGTGCCAGCAGCCCCGAAGGACAGGGGCGCTATGGGGAGCAGTACTTC

J: TRBJ1-5
V: TRBV9
D: NA
size: NA
CDR3: CASSVQGGNQPQHF
DNA: TGTGCCAGCAGCGTACAGGGTGGCAATCAGCCCCAGCATTTT

J: TRBJ2-2
V: TRBV4-3
D: NA
size: many
CDR3: CASSQDFVGGTGELFF
DNA: TGCGCCAGCAGCCAAGACTTTGTGGGGGGCACCGGGGAGCTGTTTTTT

J: TRBJ1-1
V: TRBV15
D: NA
size: NA
CDR3: CATSRGVTYTEAFF
DNA: TGTGCCACCTCCCGGGGGGTGACGTACACTGAAGCTTTCTTT

J: TRBJ1-1
V: TRBV4-3
D: NA
size: NA
CDR3: CASSQDRWEVTEAFF
DNA: TGCGCCAGCAGCCAAGATAGGTGGGAGGTAACTGAAGCTTTCTTT

J: TRBJ2-2
V: TRBV19
D: NA
size: NA
CDR3: CASSIVNTGELFF
DNA: TGTGCCAGTAGTATCGTGAACACCGGGGAGCTGTTTTTT